This T cell receptor beta chain is drawn from a study of blood T cell repertoires in COVID-19. As for the study in general: PBMCs, B-cell-depleted T cells, or T cells were the source of the cDNA or gDNA that made up the material.

This table comes from immunoSEQ multiplex PCR, and its TCRdb copy is limited to in-frame clones, with some not included. The sample lists some 42,000 clones, approximately 88% seen once, with over 3.5% in the top ten. Germline CDR1 reads SGHNT; CDR2 reads YYREEE (reference sequence). This CDR3 is 13 amino acids long. Trimming shortened V by 3 bases and J by 0 bases, and 6 bases separated the two germline ends. This sequence originates from a human donor in a cohort sampled during active COVID-19. The chain carries TRBV5-4 and TRBJ2-5; possible D gene TRBD1, 6 bases. Sequenced: peripheral blood. In DNA form, the CDR3 reads TGTGCCAGCAGCTGGACAGACCAAGAGACCCAGTACTTC. Its protein product is CASSWTDQETQYF. The full variable domain, completed using reference TRBV5-4 and TRBJ2-5, is ETGVTQSPTHLIKTRGQQVTLRCSSQSGHNTVSWYQQALGQGPQFIFQYYREEENGRGNFPPRFSGLQFPNYSSELNVNALELDDSALYLCASSWTDQETQYFGPGTRLLVL.